The 10 T cell receptor beta chains reported below all come from one sample, sequenced in a study of T cell repertoires in cytomegalovirus infection. These receptors' targets are unknown. A single record per CDR3 protein comes from TCRdb applying MiXCR to the reads. The sample consists of 640,000 or so distinct CDR3 sequences, about 33% of them appearing once. Sequenced here: cultured PBMCs, sampled from culture after CMV antigen stimulation. These receptors were collected from a human donor in good health (CMV status not recorded). Some clones in this sample may be carry-over from other donors' samples.

This rearrangement joins TRBV20-1 to TRBJ2-7, with D unclear. The CDR3 loop spans 13 amino acids. Germline CDR1 and CDR2: DFQATT and SNEGSKA (reference sequence). Between the trimmed V and J ends, which lost 4 bases and 2 bases, there was a span of 12 bases. The CDR3 nucleotides are TGCAGTGCTAAGCCCGTGCGGACCTACGAGCAGTACTTC. Translated: CSAKPVRTYEQYF.

CDR3 loop: CASSTLERGGGYTF. The CDR3 DNA reads as TGTGCCAGTAGTACCCTCGAGCGTGGAGGAGGCTACACCTTC. V and J are TRBV19 and TRBJ1-2, with D unclear. The ends were cut back, 4 bases at V and 8 bases at J, with 17 bases in the middle. Looked up from germline, CDR1 is LNHDA and CDR2 is SQIVND (reference sequence). This CDR3 is built from 14 residues. The full variable domain, in which reference TRBV19 and TRBJ1-2 provide the parts outside the CDR3, is DGGITQSPKYLFRKEGQNVTLSCEQNLNHDAMYWYRQDPGQGLRLIYYSQIVNDFQKGDIAEGYSVSREKKESFPLTVTSAQKNPTAFYLCASSTLERGGGYTFGSGTRLTVV.

The V call is TRBV29-1, the J call TRBJ1-2; D is unclear. Deletions cut 0 bases from V and 4 bases from J, with 15 bases between. The germline V gene has CDR1 SQVTM and CDR2 ANQGSEA. This CDR3 is built from 15 residues. The CDR3: CSVEDRLITVYGYTF. For the CDR3, the DNA is TGCAGCGTTGAAGACCGATTGATTACAGTCTATGGCTACACCTTC.

The chain couples TRBV6-5 to TRBJ2-5, with D perhaps TRBD1 (5 bases). Germline V gene sequence: CDR1 MNHEY, CDR2 SVGAGI. Trimming took 2 bases from V and 5 from J, leaving 12 bases between them. CDR3 length equals 14 residues. The CDR3 spells CASSYLGRWETQYF. CDR3 DNA: TGTGCCAGCAGTTACCTGGGGCGGTGGGAGACCCAGTACTTC.

V usage is TRBV5-4 and J usage is TRBJ1-2; D is perhaps TRBD1 (5 bases). This CDR3 region has 17 residues. V lost 4 bases, J lost 4 bases, and 23 bases lay in between. Germline V CDR1 and CDR2: SGHNT, YYREEE (reference sequence). The CDR3 nucleotides read TGTGCCAGCAGCCCAGGCGAGGGGTCGAGGCCTAGCTATGGCTACACCTTC. It encodes CASSPGEGSRPSYGYTF.

This clonotype has only a few counts. The CDR3 nucleotides are TGTGCCAGCAGCCTTACCGGACCTGGAAACACCATATATTTT. Translating it yields CASSLTGPGNTIYF. The rearrangement uses TRBV6-6 and TRBJ1-3; D call uncertain. The CDR3 totals 14 residues. Trimming cost V 6 bases and J 2 bases, with 11 bases left between them. Germline CDR1 MNHNY, CDR2 SVGAGI (reference sequence).

This rearrangement joins TRBV4-3 to TRBJ1-1, with D possibly matching TRBD1 (5 bases). This CDR3 comprises 17 residues. The V end was cut by 3 bases, the J end by 0 bases, with 17 bases between. Looked up from germline, CDR1 is LGHNA and CDR2 is YSLEER. The CDR3 DNA follows: TGCGCCAGCAGCCAGGATACAGGAAGCTTCATGAACACTGAAGCTTTCTTT. This sequence encodes CASSQDTGSFMNTEAFF.

This clonotype was recorded a few times. This chain joins TRBV7-2 and TRBJ1-2, with D unresolved. The germline gives CDR1 SGHTA, CDR2 FQGNSA. The CDR3 extends over 12 amino acids. V was pared by 5 bases and J by 3 bases, with 7 bases between. For the CDR3, the DNA is TGTGCCAGCAGCCGAATCGACTATGGCTACACCTTC. Amino acid sequence: CASSRIDYGYTF.

This sequence joins TRBV5-4 and TRBJ2-1, with D possibly TRBD2 on 5 matching bases. Germline-derived CDR1 and CDR2 are SGHNT and YYREEE (reference sequence). The CDR3 extends over 13 amino acids. V lost 4 bases to trimming and J lost 7 bases, with 12 bases between them. The CDR3 region is CASSPGMINEQFF. DNA for the CDR3: TGTGCCAGCAGCCCCGGGATGATAAATGAGCAGTTCTTC. Full variable domain (outside the CDR3, taken from reference TRBV5-4 and TRBJ2-1): ETGVTQSPTHLIKTRGQQVTLRCSSQSGHNTVSWYQQALGQGPQFIFQYYREEENGRGNFPPRFSGLQFPNYSSELNVNALELDDSALYLCASSPGMINEQFFGPGTRLTVL.

This clonotype has just a few counts. The chain has TRBV5-4 and TRBJ2-6, with D unclear. The V end lost 2 bases, the J end lost 2 bases, and 8 bases lay between the germline ends. Germline loops: CDR1 SGHNT, CDR2 YYREEE (reference sequence). This CDR3 has 15 amino acids. The CDR3 region has the DNA TGTGCCAGCAGCTTCGGAGCTACTGGGGCCAACGTCCTGACTTTC. Amino acids: CASSFGATGANVLTF.